This T cell receptor beta chain was identified during a study of CD8 T cells in ankylosing spondylitis. The study, taken as a whole, reports: Within matched ankylosing spondylitis synovial fluid, disease-linked clones were reportedly significantly enriched. Ankylosing spondylitis blood appeared to be characterized by a TCR beta motif of 8 or 9 highly homologous variants. Earlier studies detected some motif variants in reactive arthritis synovial fluid and blood.

The table lists this clonotype with many counts. Antigen specificity is unknown. This CDR3 contains 15 residues. The V gene's germline CDR1 is DFQATT and CDR2 SNEGSKA (reference sequence). V shed 0 bases and J shed 4 bases, with 13 bases lying between them. Scientists made TCR beta libraries using quantitative 5'-RACE with molecular barcodes. TCRdb analysed the 5' RACE reads with MiXCR anew, one entry per CDR3 protein. Here the sample spans hundreds of thousands of distinct CDR3 sequences, roughly 20% being singletons. V is TRBV20-1 and J is TRBJ2-4; the D gene is possibly TRBD2 (6 bases). The receptor's source is a male donor with ankylosing spondylitis or in good health (not recorded which). The specimen sequenced was blood, either unsorted or a sorted T cell fraction (not recorded which). CDR3 sequence: CSARDLGLAKNIQYF. The DNA for the CDR3 is TGCAGTGCTAGAGATCTTGGCCTAGCGAAAAACATTCAGTACTTC.